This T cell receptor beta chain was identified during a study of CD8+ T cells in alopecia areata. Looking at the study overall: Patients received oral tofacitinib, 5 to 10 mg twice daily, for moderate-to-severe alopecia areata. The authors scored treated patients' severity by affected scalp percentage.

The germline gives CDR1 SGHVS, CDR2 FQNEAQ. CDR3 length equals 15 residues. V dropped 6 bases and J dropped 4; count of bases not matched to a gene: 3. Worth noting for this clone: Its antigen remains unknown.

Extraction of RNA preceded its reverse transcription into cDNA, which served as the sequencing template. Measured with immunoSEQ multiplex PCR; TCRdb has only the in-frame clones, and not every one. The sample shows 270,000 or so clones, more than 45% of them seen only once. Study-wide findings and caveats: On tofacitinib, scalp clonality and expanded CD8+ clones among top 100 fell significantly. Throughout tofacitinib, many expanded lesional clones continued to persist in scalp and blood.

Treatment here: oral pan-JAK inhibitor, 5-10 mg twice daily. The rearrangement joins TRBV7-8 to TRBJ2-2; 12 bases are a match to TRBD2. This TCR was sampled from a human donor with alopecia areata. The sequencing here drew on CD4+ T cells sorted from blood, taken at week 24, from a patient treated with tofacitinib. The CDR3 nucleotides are TGTGCCAGCAGTTCTAGCGGGGGGGCCACCGGGGAGCTGTTTTTT. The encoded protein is CASSSSGGATGELFF.